The clone carrying this T cell receptor (beta chain) was found many times. Its target is unknown. TCRdb re-called the reads through MiXCR, storing one row per CDR3 protein. The sample comprises around 900,000 distinct CDR3 sequences, approximately 31% of which are singletons, and roughly 12% rests with the top ten. This CDR3 comprises 14 residues. Germline V CDR1 and CDR2: SGHTA, FQGNSA. J lost 3 bases, V lost 5 bases, and 5 bases had no gene match. This record belongs to a study of T cell repertoires in cytomegalovirus infection. Looking at the study overall: Recently identified HLA-C-restricted and well-studied HLA-B-restricted CMV epitopes were used. Public TCR beta signatures indicated both CMV infection and matching HLA type.

Notes on the study in general: Predominance within the ex vivo response was attributable to HLA-C-restricted CMV-specific TCR beta clonotypes.

The genes are TRBV7-2 and TRBJ2-7, with 9 positions matching TRBD1. This TCR was recovered from a human donor in good health (CMV status not recorded). Some clones in this sample may be carry-over from other donors' samples. Sequenced here: cultured CD8+ T cells from PBMCs, sampled from culture after CMV antigen stimulation. CDR3 sequence: CASSRGQGIYEQYF. The CDR3 DNA is TGTGCCAGCAGCCGAGGACAGGGGATCTACGAGCAGTACTTC.